The 16 T cell receptor beta chains below were found in one sample sequenced in a study of memory CD4+ T cells and cytomegalovirus serostatus. Single viable CD3+CD4+CD8-CD45RO+ cells were sorted as the memory CD4+ T cells. Assay: immunoSEQ multiplex PCR; the TCRdb copy retains only in-frame clones and omits some. Among roughly 50,000 clones listed, around 82% were seen once. Input material: memory CD4+ T cells from blood. Receptors originate from an adult in good health and CMV-seronegative. Some clones in this sample may be carry-over from other donors' samples.

This chain links TRBV28 with TRBJ1-5; D is unclear. The germline CDR1 and CDR2 sequences are MDHEN and SYDVKM. V lost 6 bases, J lost 9 bases, and 15 bases lay in between. CDR3 length: 13 residues. CDR3 coding DNA: TGTGCCAGCAGCAAAACCAGGTCTCGGCCCCAGCATTTT. Translation: CASSKTRSRPQHF.

The V and J genes are TRBV28 and TRBJ2-5; D may be TRBD2 (6 bases). The CDR3 spans 15 residues. CDR1 is MDHEN and CDR2 is SYDVKM in the germline V gene. V lost 7 bases and J lost 5, with 20 bases in between. CDR3 coding DNA: TGTGCCAGCACCGGACAAGGGACTTCCAGGGAGACCCAGTACTTC. It encodes CASTGQGTSRETQYF. Supplemented by reference TRBV28 and TRBJ2-5, the full variable domain reads DVKVTQSSRYLVKRTGEKVFLECVQDMDHENMFWYRQDPGLGLRLIYFSYDVKMKEKGDIPEGYSVSREKKERFSLILESASTNQTSMYLCASTGQGTSRETQYFGPGTRLLVL.

The gene calls are TRBV7-2 and TRBJ2-4; D is uncertain. Trimming cost V 3 bases and J 1 base, with 10 bases left between them. The CDR3 loop spans 15 amino acids. Looked up from germline, CDR1 is SGHTA and CDR2 is FQGNSA. CDR3 region: CASSFRESAKNIQYF. CDR3 nucleotide sequence: TGTGCCAGCAGCTTCAGAGAGTCGGCCAAAAACATTCAGTACTTC. The full variable domain, in which reference TRBV7-2 and TRBJ2-4 provide the parts outside the CDR3, is GAGVSQSPSNKVTEKGKDVELRCDPISGHTALYWYRQSLGQGLEFLIYFQGNSAPDKSGLPSDRFSAERTGGSVSTLTIQRTQQEDSAVYLCASSFRESAKNIQYFGAGTRLSVL.

This chain connects TRBV5-1 to TRBJ2-7; D not certain. Germline V gives CDR1 SGHRS, CDR2 YFSETQ. The V end lost 4 bases, the J end lost 0 bases, and 8 bases lay between the germline ends. The CDR3 has 13 residues. The CDR3 DNA sequence: TGCGCCAGCAGCACGGCGGTCTCCTACGAGCAGTACTTC. It specifies CASSTAVSYEQYF.

The chain joins TRBV28 to TRBJ1-2; D remains unclear. CDR1 and CDR2 (germline): MDHEN, SYDVKM. CDR3 size: 12 residues. V was trimmed by 5 bases and J by 2 bases, leaving 6 bases between them. The CDR3 sequence: CASSEGNYGYTF. The CDR3 nucleotides read TGTGCCAGCAGTGAAGGGAACTATGGCTACACCTTC.

This clone was observed once. J is TRBJ2-2 and V is TRBV9, with D tentatively TRBD1 or TRBD2 (7 bases each). V lost 3 bases, J lost 1 base, and 25 bases lay in between. CDR3 size: 20 residues. CDR1 and CDR2 from the germline V gene are SGDLS and YYNGEE. The CDR3 DNA is TGTGCCAGCAGCGCTAGATGGGACTACAGGGGCGCAAGGAACACCGGGGAGCTGTTTTTT. Residues: CASSARWDYRGARNTGELFF.

This chain uses TRBV10-3 with TRBJ1-5; the D is unclear. The V end was cut by 6 bases, the J end by 7 bases, with 10 bases between. This CDR3 region has 12 residues. Germline-derived CDR1 and CDR2 are ENHRY and SYGVKD. Here the CDR3 DNA reads TGTGCCATCAGCCCCGGCATGCAGCCCCAGCATTTT. It encodes CAISPGMQPQHF.

This chain joins TRBV4-1 and TRBJ2-3; 10 bases match TRBD2. J lost 6 bases, V lost 0 bases, and 15 bases had no gene match. The germline CDR1 and CDR2 sequences are MGHRA and YSYEKL. The CDR3 loop spans 19 amino acids. The DNA of the CDR3 is TGCGCCAGCAGCCAAGATCGGCCCGGGACTAGCGACTTAGGCGATACGCAGTATTTT. Protein product: CASSQDRPGTSDLGDTQYF.

This chain links TRBV5-1 with TRBJ2-2; 14 bases match TRBD2. Germline loops: CDR1 SGHRS, CDR2 YFSETQ. The V and J ends lost 4 bases and 0 bases, in that order; junction bases with no gene match: 8. The CDR3 covers 19 residues. The CDR3 region is CASSLRTSGRLANTGELFF. In DNA, the CDR3 is TGCGCCAGCAGCCTAAGGACTAGCGGGAGGCTCGCGAACACCGGGGAGCTGTTTTTT.

The V gene is TRBV5-1, the J gene TRBJ2-1; D unclear. Germline CDR1 and CDR2: SGHRS and YFSETQ. The CDR3 runs 15 residues. V gave up 4 bases and J gave up 6 bases, with 17 bases separating them. In nucleotides, the CDR3 is TGCGCCAGCAGCCCCCGGGTCTCATCCCCCAATGAGCAGTTCTTC. It yields the protein CASSPRVSSPNEQFF.

This chain uses TRBV4-2 with TRBJ1-3; TRBD1 is a possible D gene (6 bases). CDR3 length equals 17 residues. V was trimmed by 0 bases and J by 4 bases, leaving 16 bases between them. Germline CDR1 reads LGHNA; CDR2 reads YNFKEQ. The CDR3 region is CASSQDARGGLGNTIYF. The DNA of the CDR3 is TGTGCCAGCAGCCAAGATGCCCGAGGGGGGCTCGGAAACACCATATATTTT.

This chain uses TRBV4-2 with TRBJ2-7, with 9 bases fitting TRBD1. With V trimmed by 1 base and J by 3 bases, 4 bases remained unmatched. Germline V lookup: CDR1 LGHNA, CDR2 YNFKEQ. The CDR3 has 15 amino acids. CDR3 protein: CASSQADRGNYEQYF. The CDR3 DNA follows: TGTGCCAGCAGCCAAGCCGACAGGGGGAACTACGAGCAGTACTTC.

The rearrangement links TRBV7-6 to TRBJ2-7; D remains ambiguous. Germline CDR1 is SGHVS and CDR2 is FNYEAQ. The CDR3 is 13 residues long. Trimming took off 5 bases at V and 6 bases at J, with 14 bases between the two ends. The CDR3 nucleotides read TGTGCCAGCAGCCCCGAGCCAGCGCGCGAGCAGTACTTC. Translating it yields CASSPEPAREQYF.

The chain carries TRBV10-1 and TRBJ1-2; tentatively, D is TRBD1 (5 bases). This CDR3 is 12 amino acids long. V was shortened by 10 bases and J by 8 bases, with 17 bases between the two germline ends. Germline values: CDR1 WNHNN, CDR2 SYGVQD (reference sequence). CDR3 sequence reads: CAILSGSDGYTF. Here the CDR3 DNA reads TGCGCCATCCTTTCAGGGTCGGACGGCTACACCTTC.

V usage is TRBV2 and J usage is TRBJ2-4; TRBD2 matches 9 bases. V dropped 11 bases and J dropped 1; count of bases not matched to a gene: 9. The CDR3 covers 15 residues. The V gene's germline CDR1 is SNHLY and CDR2 FYNNEI. CDR3 DNA: TGTGCCGGTAGCGGGAGCGCGACGGCCAAAAACATTCAGTACTTC. Translated, it gives CAGSGSATAKNIQYF.

The CDR3 here is CASSTRVGLAGNYEQYF. The CDR3 region has the DNA TGTGCCAGCTCAACTCGAGTCGGGCTAGCGGGAAACTACGAGCAGTACTTC. The genes are TRBV18 and TRBJ2-7; 9 positions match TRBD2. CDR3 length equals 17 residues. The V gene end was trimmed by 5 bases and the J gene end by 3 bases; junction bases not matched to a gene: 14. The germline V gene has CDR1 KGHSH and CDR2 LQKENI.